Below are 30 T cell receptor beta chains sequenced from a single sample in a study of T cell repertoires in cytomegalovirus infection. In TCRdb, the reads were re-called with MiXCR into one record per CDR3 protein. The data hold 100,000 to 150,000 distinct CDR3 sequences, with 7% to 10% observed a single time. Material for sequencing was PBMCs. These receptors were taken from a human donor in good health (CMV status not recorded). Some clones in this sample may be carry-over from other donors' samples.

The chain's CDR3 is CATSDWYNEQFF. In nucleotides, the CDR3 is TGTGCCACCAGTGATTGGTACAATGAGCAGTTCTTC. This chain joins TRBV24-1 and TRBJ2-1; the D is unclear. V gave up 2 bases and J gave up 4 bases, with 2 bases separating them. The CDR3 length is 12 residues. CDR1 is KGHDR, CDR2 SFDVKD, per germline.

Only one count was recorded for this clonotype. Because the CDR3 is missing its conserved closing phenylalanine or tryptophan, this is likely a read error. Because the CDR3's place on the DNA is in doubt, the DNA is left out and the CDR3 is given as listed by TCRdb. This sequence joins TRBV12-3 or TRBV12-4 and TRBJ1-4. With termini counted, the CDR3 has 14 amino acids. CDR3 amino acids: CASSQNGFNEKLCL.

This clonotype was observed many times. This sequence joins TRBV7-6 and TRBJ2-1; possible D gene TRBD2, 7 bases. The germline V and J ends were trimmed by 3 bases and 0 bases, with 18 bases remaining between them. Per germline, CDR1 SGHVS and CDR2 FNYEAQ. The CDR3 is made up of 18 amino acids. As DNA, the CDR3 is TGTGCCAGCAGCTTGGGAGGGGGGGAACTAACCTCCTACAATGAGCAGTTCTTC. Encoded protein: CASSLGGGELTSYNEQFF.

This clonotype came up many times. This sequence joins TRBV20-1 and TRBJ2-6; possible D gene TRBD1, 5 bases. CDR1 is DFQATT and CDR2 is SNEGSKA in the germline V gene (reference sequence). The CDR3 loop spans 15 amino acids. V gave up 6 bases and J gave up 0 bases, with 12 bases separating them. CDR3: CSAPDRVSGANVLTF. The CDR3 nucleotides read TGCAGTGCCCCCGACAGAGTCTCTGGGGCCAACGTCCTGACTTTC.

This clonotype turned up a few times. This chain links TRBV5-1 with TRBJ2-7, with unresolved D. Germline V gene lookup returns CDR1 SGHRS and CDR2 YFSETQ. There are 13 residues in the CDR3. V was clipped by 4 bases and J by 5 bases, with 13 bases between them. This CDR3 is CASSPGPFNEQYF. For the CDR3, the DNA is TGCGCCAGCAGCCCCGGCCCTTTTAACGAGCAGTACTTC.

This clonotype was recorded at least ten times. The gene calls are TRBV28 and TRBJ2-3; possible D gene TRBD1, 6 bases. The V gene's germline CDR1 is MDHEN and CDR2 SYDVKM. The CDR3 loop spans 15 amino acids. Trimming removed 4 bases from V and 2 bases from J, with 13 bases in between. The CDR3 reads CASSSGEWDTDTQYF. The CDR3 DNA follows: TGTGCCAGCAGTTCAGGGGAGTGGGACACAGATACGCAGTATTTT.

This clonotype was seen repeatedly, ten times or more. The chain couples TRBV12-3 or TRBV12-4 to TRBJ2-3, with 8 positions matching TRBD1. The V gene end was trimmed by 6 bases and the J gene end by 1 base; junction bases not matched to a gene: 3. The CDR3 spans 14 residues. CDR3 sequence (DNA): TGTGCCAGCAGATCGACAGGGGGCACAGATACGCAGTATTTT. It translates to CASRSTGGTDTQYF.

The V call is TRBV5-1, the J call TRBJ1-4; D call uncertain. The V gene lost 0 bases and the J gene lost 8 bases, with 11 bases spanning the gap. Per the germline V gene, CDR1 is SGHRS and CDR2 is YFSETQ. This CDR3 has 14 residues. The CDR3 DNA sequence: TGCGCCAGCAGCTTGGACGGGAGAGGCGAAAAACTGTTTTTT. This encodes CASSLDGRGEKLFF.

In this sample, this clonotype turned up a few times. The CDR3 coding sequence is TGCAGTGCCCTGGACGGAAGGAACACTGAAGCTTTCTTT. Its protein product is CSALDGRNTEAFF. The chain joins TRBV20-1 to TRBJ1-1; unclear D gene. Germline CDR1 is DFQATT and CDR2 is SNEGSKA (reference sequence). Trimming removed 6 bases at V and 1 base at J, with 12 bases between. The CDR3 consists of 13 residues.

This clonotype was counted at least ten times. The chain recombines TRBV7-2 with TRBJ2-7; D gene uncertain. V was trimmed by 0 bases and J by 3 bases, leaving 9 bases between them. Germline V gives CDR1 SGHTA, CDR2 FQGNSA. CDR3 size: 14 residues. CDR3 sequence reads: CASSLANQVYEQYF. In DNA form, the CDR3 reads TGTGCCAGCAGCTTAGCGAACCAAGTCTACGAGCAGTACTTC.

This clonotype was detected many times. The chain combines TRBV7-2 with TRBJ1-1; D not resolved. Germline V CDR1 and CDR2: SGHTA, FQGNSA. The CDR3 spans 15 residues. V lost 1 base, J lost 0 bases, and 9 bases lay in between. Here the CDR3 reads CASSLDTGLNTEAFF. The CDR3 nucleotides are TGTGCCAGCAGCTTAGATACGGGGTTGAACACTGAAGCTTTCTTT.

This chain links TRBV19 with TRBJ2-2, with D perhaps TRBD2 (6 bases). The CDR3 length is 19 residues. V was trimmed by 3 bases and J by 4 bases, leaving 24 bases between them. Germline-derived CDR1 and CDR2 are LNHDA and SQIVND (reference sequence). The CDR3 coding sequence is TGTGCCAGTAGTATGCCCCCCTCCACGGGTTTCGGGGGCACCGGGGAGCTGTTTTTT. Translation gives CASSMPPSTGFGGTGELFF.

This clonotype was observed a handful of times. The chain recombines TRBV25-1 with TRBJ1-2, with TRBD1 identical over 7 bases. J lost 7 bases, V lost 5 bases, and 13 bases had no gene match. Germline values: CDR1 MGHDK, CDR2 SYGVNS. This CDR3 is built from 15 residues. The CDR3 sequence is CASSFGFQGGRGYTF. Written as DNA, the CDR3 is TGTGCCAGCAGTTTCGGGTTCCAAGGGGGCCGTGGCTACACCTTC.

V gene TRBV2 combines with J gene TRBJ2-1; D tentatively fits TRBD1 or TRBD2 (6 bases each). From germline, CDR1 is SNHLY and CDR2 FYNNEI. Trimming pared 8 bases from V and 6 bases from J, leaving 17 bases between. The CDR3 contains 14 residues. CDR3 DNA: TGTGCCAGCCAATATAGGGGGGCGGTCAATGAGCAGTTCTTC. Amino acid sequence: CASQYRGAVNEQFF. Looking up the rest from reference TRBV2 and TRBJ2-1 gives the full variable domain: EPEVTQTPSHQVTQMGQEVILRCVPISNHLYFYWYRQILGQKVEFLVSFYNNEISEKSEIFDDQFSVERPDGSNFTLKIRSTKLEDSAMYFCASQYRGAVNEQFFGPGTRLTVL.

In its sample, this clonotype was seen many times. This CDR3 reads CASSNPAETNEKLFF. CDR3 coding DNA: TGTGCCAGTAGTAATCCTGCTGAAACTAATGAAAAACTGTTTTTT. This chain links TRBV19 with TRBJ1-4, with no clear D. The CDR3 extends over 15 amino acids. Trimming took 4 bases from V and 1 from J, leaving 10 bases between them. Germline V gives CDR1 LNHDA, CDR2 SQIVND (reference sequence).

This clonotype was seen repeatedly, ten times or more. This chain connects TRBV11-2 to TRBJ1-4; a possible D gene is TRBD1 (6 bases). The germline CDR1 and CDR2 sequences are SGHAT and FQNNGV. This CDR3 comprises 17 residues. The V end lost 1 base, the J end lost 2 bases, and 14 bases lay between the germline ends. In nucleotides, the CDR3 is TGTGCCAGCAGCTTAGGGACAGACGCTCCCACTAATGAAAAACTGTTTTTT. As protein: CASSLGTDAPTNEKLFF.

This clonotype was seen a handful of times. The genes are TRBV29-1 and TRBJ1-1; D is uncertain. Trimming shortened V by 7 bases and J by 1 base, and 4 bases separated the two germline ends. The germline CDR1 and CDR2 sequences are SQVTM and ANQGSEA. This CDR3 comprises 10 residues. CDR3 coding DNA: TGCAGCGCCCAGAACACTGAAGCTTTCTTT. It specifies CSAQNTEAFF.

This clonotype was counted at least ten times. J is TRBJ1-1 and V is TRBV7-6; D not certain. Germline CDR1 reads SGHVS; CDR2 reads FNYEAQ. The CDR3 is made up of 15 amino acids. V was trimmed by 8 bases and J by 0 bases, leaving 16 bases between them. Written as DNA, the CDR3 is TGTGCCAGCCTTCTTGGGCCACTAATGAACACTGAAGCTTTCTTT. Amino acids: CASLLGPLMNTEAFF.

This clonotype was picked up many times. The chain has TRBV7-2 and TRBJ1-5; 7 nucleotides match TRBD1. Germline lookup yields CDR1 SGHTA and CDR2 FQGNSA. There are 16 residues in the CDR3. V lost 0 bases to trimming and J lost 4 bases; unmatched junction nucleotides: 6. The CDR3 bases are TGTGCCAGCAGCTTAGCCGACAGGGTACCGAATCAGCCCCAGCATTTT. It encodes CASSLADRVPNQPQHF.

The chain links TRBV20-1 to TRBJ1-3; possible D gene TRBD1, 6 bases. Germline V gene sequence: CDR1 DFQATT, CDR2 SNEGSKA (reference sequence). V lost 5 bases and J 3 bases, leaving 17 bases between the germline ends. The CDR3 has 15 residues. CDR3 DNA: TGCAGTGCTGCCCCAACAGGGATCAGTGGAAACACCATATATTTT. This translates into CSAAPTGISGNTIYF.

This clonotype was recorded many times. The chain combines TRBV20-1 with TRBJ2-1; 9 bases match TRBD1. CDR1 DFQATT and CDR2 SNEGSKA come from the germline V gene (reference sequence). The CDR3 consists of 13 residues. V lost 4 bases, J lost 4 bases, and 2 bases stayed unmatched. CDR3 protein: CSAKDRGYNEQFF. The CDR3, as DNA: TGCAGTGCTAAGGACAGGGGTTACAATGAGCAGTTCTTC.

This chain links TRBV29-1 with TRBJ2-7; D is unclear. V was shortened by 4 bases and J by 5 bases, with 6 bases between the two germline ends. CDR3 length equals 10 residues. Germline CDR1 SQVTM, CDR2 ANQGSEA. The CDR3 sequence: CSVGINEQYF. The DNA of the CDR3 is TGCAGCGTTGGTATAAACGAGCAGTACTTC.

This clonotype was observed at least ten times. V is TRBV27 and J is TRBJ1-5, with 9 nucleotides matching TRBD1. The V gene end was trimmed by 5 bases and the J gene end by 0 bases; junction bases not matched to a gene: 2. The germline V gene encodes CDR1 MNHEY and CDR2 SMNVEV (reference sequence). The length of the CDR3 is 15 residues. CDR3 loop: CASSPGQGSNQPQHF. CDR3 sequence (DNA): TGTGCCAGCAGTCCGGGACAGGGTAGCAATCAGCCCCAGCATTTT.

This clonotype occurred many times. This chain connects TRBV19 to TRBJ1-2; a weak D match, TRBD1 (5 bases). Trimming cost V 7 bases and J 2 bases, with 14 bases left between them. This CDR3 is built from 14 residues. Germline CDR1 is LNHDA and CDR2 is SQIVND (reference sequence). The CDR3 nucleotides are TGTGCCAGTACCCCATCGGGACGGAACTATGGCTACACCTTC. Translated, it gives CASTPSGRNYGYTF.

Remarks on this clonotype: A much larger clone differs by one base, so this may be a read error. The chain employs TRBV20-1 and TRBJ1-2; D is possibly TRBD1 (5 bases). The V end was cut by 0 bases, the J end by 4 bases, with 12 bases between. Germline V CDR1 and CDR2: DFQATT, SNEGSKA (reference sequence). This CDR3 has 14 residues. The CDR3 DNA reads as TGCAGTGCTAGAGATCGAGTCGGGGGCTATGGCTACACCTTC. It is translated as CSARDRVGGYGYTF.

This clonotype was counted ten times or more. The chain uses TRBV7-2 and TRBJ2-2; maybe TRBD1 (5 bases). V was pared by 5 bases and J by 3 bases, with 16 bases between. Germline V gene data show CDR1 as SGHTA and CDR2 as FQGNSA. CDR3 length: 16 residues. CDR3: CASSPGHGRDTGELFF. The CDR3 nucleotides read TGTGCCAGCAGCCCCGGACACGGGCGAGACACCGGGGAGCTGTTTTTT.

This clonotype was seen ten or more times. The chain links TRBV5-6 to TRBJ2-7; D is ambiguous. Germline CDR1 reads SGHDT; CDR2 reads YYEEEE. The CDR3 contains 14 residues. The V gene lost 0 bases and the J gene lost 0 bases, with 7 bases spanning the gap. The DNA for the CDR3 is TGTGCCAGCAGCTTGGACAGACCCTCCTACGAGCAGTACTTC. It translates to CASSLDRPSYEQYF. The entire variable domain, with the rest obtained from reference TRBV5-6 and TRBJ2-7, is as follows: DAGVTQSPTHLIKTRGQQVTLRCSPKSGHDTVSWYQQALGQGPQFIFQYYEEEERQRGNFPDRFSGHQFPNYSSELNVNALLLGDSALYLCASSLDRPSYEQYFGPGTRLTVT.

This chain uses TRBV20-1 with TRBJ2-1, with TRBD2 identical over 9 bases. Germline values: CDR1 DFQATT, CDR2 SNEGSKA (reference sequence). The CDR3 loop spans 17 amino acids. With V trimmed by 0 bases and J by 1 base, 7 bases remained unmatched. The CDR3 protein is CSARDLALAGSYNEQFF. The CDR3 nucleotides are TGCAGTGCTAGAGATCTCGCCCTAGCGGGGTCCTACAATGAGCAGTTCTTC.

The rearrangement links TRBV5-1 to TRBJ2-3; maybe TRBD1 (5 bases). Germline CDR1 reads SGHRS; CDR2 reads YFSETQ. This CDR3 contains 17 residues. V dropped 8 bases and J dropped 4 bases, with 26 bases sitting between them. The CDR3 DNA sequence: TGCGCCAGTCCGGAACTCACCCCCCGTCAGGGATCAGATACGCAGTATTTT. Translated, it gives CASPELTPRQGSDTQYF.

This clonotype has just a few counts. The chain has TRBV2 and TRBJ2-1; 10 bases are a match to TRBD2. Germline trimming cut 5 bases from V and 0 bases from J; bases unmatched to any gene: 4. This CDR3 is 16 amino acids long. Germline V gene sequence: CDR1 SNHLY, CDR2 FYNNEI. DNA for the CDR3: TGTGCCAGCAGTTGGACTAGCGGTACCTCCTACAATGAGCAGTTCTTC. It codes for CASSWTSGTSYNEQFF.